The clone carrying this T cell receptor (beta chain) turned up a few times. Its target is not known. These data are taken from a study of cytomegalovirus exposure and HLA in healthy donors. Study outcomes and limitations: Follow-up analysis seemed to connect common viral pathogens with several of the most significant clusters identified. Most of the TCR beta V segments (in an earlier analysis) were productive either about 87% or about 30% of the time. TCR beta chains numbering 150 to 200 were designated cytomegalovirus-associated. Sequencing had likely introduced a cluster of highly shared sequence variants as an artifact.

The germline V gene has CDR1 MNHNS and CDR2 SASEGT. The V and J ends lost 4 bases and 5 bases, in that order; junction bases with no gene match: 10. This CDR3 is 15 amino acids long. The PCR used 60 Vbeta and 13 Jbeta primers. The assay was immunoSEQ multiplex PCR, and TCRdb's table has in-frame clones only and misses some. The data show approximately 110,000 clones, roughly 71% seen once. The TCR originated in a woman aged 50 to 60 in good health and CMV-seropositive. Sequencing used PBMCs. V is TRBV6-1 and J is TRBJ2-5, with 7 bases identical to TRBD2. The DNA for the CDR3 is TGTGCCAGCAGTGGGATGGGAGGGAGAGTTGAGACCCAGTACTTC. Translating it yields CASSGMGGRVETQYF.